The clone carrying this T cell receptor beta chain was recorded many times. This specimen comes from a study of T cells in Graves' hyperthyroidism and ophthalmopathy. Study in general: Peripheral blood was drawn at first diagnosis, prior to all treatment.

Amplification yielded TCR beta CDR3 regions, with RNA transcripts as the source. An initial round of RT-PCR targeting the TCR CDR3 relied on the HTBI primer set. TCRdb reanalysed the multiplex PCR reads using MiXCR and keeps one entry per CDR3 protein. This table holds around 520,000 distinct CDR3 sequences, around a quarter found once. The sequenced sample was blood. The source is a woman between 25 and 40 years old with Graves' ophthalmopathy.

The CDR3 nucleotides read TGTGCCAGCAGGACCGGGACAGTATATGGCTACACCTTC. Protein product: CASRTGTVYGYTF. The chain uses TRBV6-6 and TRBJ1-2, with 7 bases aligning to TRBD1. V dropped 6 bases and J dropped 5; count of bases not matched to a gene: 6. Germline CDR1 is MNHNY and CDR2 is SVGAGI (reference sequence). The CDR3 is 13 amino acids.